This TCR beta chain was captured by sequencing in a study of shared clonotypes between healthy human individuals (dated by TCRdb to 2018 to 2021). Some background on the complete study: Three men and a couple of women, aged 18 to 49 years, made up the cohort. For each donor, three plates each were used for CD4 naive and CD4 memory, two plates were used for CD8 naive, and one plate was used for CD8 memory. To increase sequencing depth and limit assay-specific biases, TCR repertoire library preparation and sequencing were carried out by different laboratories using diverse techniques. To estimate repertoire size and how much clonotype sharing occurs between individuals, the study deeply sequenced the blood TCR repertoires of roughly 5 healthy adults. Between about 0.94 and 8.9 billion PBMCs per donor were obtained by leukapheresis.

Broader findings and caveats from the paper: Because the study included only a small number of donors, the genetic and exposure-history diversity represented was limited. Across a handful of donors, approximately 5% of naive CD4, roughly 3.8% of naive CD8, roughly 2.3% of memory CD4, and under 0.45% of memory CD8 clonotypes were shared. Estimated clonotype richness was generally larger for naive than for memory subsets. Pairwise subsampling indicated that sequencing depth was expected to affect the degree of clonotype sharing among donors. Compared with non-shared clonotypes, the clonotypes found in all four sorted-subset donors had higher generation probabilities. Sampling was restricted to blood, and TCR repertoires in tissues likely differ from the TCR repertoires found in blood. Rarefaction of sorted-subset datasets indicated incomplete sequencing despite the large sequencing depth.

CD8 naive samples consisted of CD45RO-negative cells that were positively selected for CCR7, yielding a CD45RA+CCR7+ population without TemRA cells. The donors were healthy, HIV-negative adults who had no recently reported acute infections or vaccinations. Only Caucasian adults living in Nashville, Tennessee, USA were represented among the donors. After blood collection by leukapheresis, PBMCs were isolated using Ficoll-Histopaque density gradient centrifugation and then cryopreserved in the vapor phase of liquid nitrogen. Analytical flow cytometry was used to check the purity and quantity of every magnetically sorted T cell population. From each sorted fraction, genomic DNA was isolated and quantified by UV absorbance on a Nanodrop 2000c. Concerning this clone: Its antigen remains unidentified. Nothing much larger sits one base from this clone, and base qualities are not available. At the DNA level, this CDR3 is encoded by other sequences in the same sample as well.

Using the deep immunoSEQ assay, multiplex PCR amplified TCR CDR3 regions from genomic DNA. Genomic DNA extracted from each cell subset was distributed evenly over all wells of several immunoSEQ 96-well plates, and each plate served as one replicate. For sorted subsets, around 0.2 ug of genomic DNA, equivalent to roughly 33,000 T cell genomes, went into each replicate PCR. The purified libraries were quantified using a Qubit 3.0 fluorometer, sized with a Bioanalyzer 2100, and then quantified again using the KAPA Library Quantification kit. Every immunoSEQ 96-well plate was sequenced on a separate single-read 150-cycle Illumina NextSeq 550 flow cell. The paper's data handling went like this. The immunoSEQ output contained only junctional sequences without quality scores, so filtering could not match that applied to full-length reads. Sequences were annotated with PyIR, a Python wrapper for IgBLAST v1.9, using IMGT germline references to assign V/J genes and CDR3. Reads were removed for weak V/J assignments (E-value above 1e-6), missing CDR3, stop codons, out-of-frame junctions, or ambiguous translated residues. A V3J clonotype was defined by an identical inferred V gene, J gene, and CDR3 amino acid sequence. Percentage overlap between repertoires was computed as shared unique clonotypes divided by the size of the smaller repertoire. RTK rarefaction, the Chao1 estimator, and Recon v2.1 estimates of unobserved clonotypes were used to assess repertoire richness. OLGA was used to compute generation probabilities for all TCRbeta clonotypes that the gDNA method yielded from four donors. In TCRdb, the immuneACCESS table is reduced to in-frame sequences with V and J assigned. These tables do not hold every clone; where another copy was compared, an unresolved V gene accounts for under half, and the others remain unexplained. The DNA was the basis for D and trimming; V, J and clone size are from that table. The sample profile shows millions of clones; approximately 94% of them were found once. The ten largest account for about 1.1% of the sample.

CDR1 MGHRA and CDR2 YSYEKL are derived from the germline V gene. After removal of 4 bases from V and 4 bases from J, the junction retains 4 bases not matched to a gene. The CDR3 goes from the cysteine to the phenylalanine over 14 residues. Left in the record is the CDR3 DNA by itself, 42 bases read in frame from the first base. Sequenced material: naive CD8+ T cells sorted from blood. The cell subset or site label corresponds to: CD45RA+CCR7+. The V and J genes are TRBV4-1 and TRBJ2-7, with 10 bases matching TRBD1. The TCR was taken from a man aged 18 to 35 in good health. The CDR3 sequence is CASSPTGQGYEQYF. The nucleotide sequence is TGCGCCAGCAGCCCCACGGGACAGGGGTACGAGCAGTACTTC.